The 8 T cell receptor beta chains in this list originate from one sample, sequenced in a study of lymphopenia after photon versus proton radiotherapy. Generated by immunoSEQ multiplex PCR, the TCRdb table keeps only in-frame clones and is missing some. The sample has under 80,000 clones; approximately 83% are singletons. The source material was peripheral blood, sampled from a patient treated with photon-based radiotherapy. These receptors all stem from a man aged 35-49 years with gastric cancer.

The chain uses TRBV9 and TRBJ1-1; no firm D call. There are 13 residues in the CDR3. With 4 bases removed from V and 0 bases from J, the gap between germline ends came to 7 bases. The germline gives CDR1 SGDLS, CDR2 YYNGEE. The CDR3 DNA sequence: TGTGCCAGCAGCTTTGCTATGAACACTGAAGCTTTCTTT. Protein: CASSFAMNTEAFF.

V gene TRBV13 combines with J gene TRBJ1-1, with TRBD1 identical over 9 bases. The trim removed 0 bases at V and 4 bases at J, leaving 6 bases unmatched. CDR3 size: 16 residues. Germline V gene lookup returns CDR1 PRHDT and CDR2 FYEKMQ (reference sequence). CDR3 sequence (DNA): TGTGCCAGCAGCTTAGGAGTACAGGGGGCGAGCACTGAAGCTTTCTTT. Translated, it gives CASSLGVQGASTEAFF.

This clone was recorded only once. V and J are TRBV6-6 and TRBJ1-6; perhaps TRBD1 as D (6 bases). Looked up from germline, CDR1 is MNHNY and CDR2 is SVGAGI (reference sequence). This CDR3 has 13 amino acids. V was shortened by 5 bases and J by 7 bases, with 9 bases between the two germline ends. In DNA, the CDR3 is TGTGCCAGCAGTGGGGGGGGCAATTCACCCCTCCACTTT. Its protein is CASSGGGNSPLHF.

V usage is TRBV14 and J usage is TRBJ2-2; TRBD1 aligns across 8 bases. The CDR3 is made up of 15 amino acids. V lost 2 bases, J lost 5 bases, and 4 bases stayed unmatched. The V gene's germline CDR1 is SGHDN and CDR2 FVKESK. The DNA of the CDR3 is TGTGCCAGCAGCCAATGGACAGGGATGACCGGGGAGCTGTTTTTT. This translates into CASSQWTGMTGELFF. Together with reference TRBV14 and TRBJ2-2, the CDR3 gives the full variable domain: EAGVTQFPSHSVIEKGQTVTLRCDPISGHDNLYWYRRVMGKEIKFLLHFVKESKQDESGMPNNRFLAERTGGTYSTLKVQPAELEDSGVYFCASSQWTGMTGELFFGEGSRLTVL.

J is TRBJ1-4 and V is TRBV30; 7 bases match TRBD1. Looked up from germline, CDR1 is GTSNPN and CDR2 is SVGIG (reference sequence). Trimming at V came to 0 bases and at J to 7 bases, leaving 11 bases not matched to a gene. This CDR3 spans 16 amino acids. CDR3 in DNA: TGTGCCTGGAGTGTACACAACCGGGACAGAAGTGAAAAACTGTTTTTT. Residues: CAWSVHNRDRSEKLFF. Filled out from reference TRBV30 and TRBJ1-4, the complete variable domain reads SQTIHQWPATLVQPVGSPLSLECTVEGTSNPNLYWYRQAAGRGLQLLFYSVGIGQISSEVPQNLSASRPQDRQFILSSKKLLLSDSGFYLCAWSVHNRDRSEKLFFGSGTQLSVL.

This chain uses TRBV5-4 with TRBJ2-4, with 9 bases that match TRBD2. The V segment lost 0 bases and the J segment 1 base; nucleotides outside the gene matches: 2. This CDR3 region has 16 residues. CDR1 is SGHNT, CDR2 YYREEE, per germline (reference sequence). CDR3 protein: CASSLALAGAKNIQYF. CDR3 bases: TGTGCCAGCAGCTTGGCTCTAGCGGGGGCCAAAAACATTCAGTACTTC. Complete variable domain (other parts from reference TRBV5-4 and TRBJ2-4): ETGVTQSPTHLIKTRGQQVTLRCSSQSGHNTVSWYQQALGQGPQFIFQYYREEENGRGNFPPRFSGLQFPNYSSELNVNALELDDSALYLCASSLALAGAKNIQYFGAGTRLSVL.

The chain joins TRBV4-3 to TRBJ2-7; the D gene is possibly TRBD1 (5 bases). Germline lookup yields CDR1 LGHNA and CDR2 YSLEER. This CDR3 has 15 amino acids. Trimming removed 6 bases from V and 2 bases from J, with 17 bases in between. CDR3 amino acids: CASSLGHIGPYEQYF. The CDR3 DNA reads as TGCGCCAGCAGTCTCGGACACATTGGACCCTACGAGCAGTACTTC.

The genes are TRBV6-4 and TRBJ2-7; 12 bases align to TRBD2. In germline, CDR1 is MRHNA, CDR2 SNTAGT. J lost 2 bases, V lost 10 bases, and 6 bases had no gene match. The CDR3 length is 14 residues. The CDR3 DNA is TGTGCCACCACTAGCGGGGGGCCCCCCTACGAGCAGTACTTC. Its translation is CATTSGGPPYEQYF.